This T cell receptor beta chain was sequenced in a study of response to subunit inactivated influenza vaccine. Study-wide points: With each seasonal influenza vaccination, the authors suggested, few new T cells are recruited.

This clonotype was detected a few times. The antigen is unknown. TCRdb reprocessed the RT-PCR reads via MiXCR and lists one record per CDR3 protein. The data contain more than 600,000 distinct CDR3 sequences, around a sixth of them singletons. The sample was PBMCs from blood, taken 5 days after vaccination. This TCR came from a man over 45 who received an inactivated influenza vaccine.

The CDR3 nucleotides are TGTGCCAGCAGCTTAGGTGGGCGGGGAACTGGAAATGAGCAGTTCTTC. Protein sequence: CASSLGGRGTGNEQFF. This chain joins TRBV11-2 and TRBJ2-1, with D possibly matching TRBD2 (6 bases). The CDR3 has 16 residues. Trimming took off 1 base at V and 7 bases at J, with 17 bases between the two ends. Germline V lookup: CDR1 SGHAT, CDR2 FQNNGV.